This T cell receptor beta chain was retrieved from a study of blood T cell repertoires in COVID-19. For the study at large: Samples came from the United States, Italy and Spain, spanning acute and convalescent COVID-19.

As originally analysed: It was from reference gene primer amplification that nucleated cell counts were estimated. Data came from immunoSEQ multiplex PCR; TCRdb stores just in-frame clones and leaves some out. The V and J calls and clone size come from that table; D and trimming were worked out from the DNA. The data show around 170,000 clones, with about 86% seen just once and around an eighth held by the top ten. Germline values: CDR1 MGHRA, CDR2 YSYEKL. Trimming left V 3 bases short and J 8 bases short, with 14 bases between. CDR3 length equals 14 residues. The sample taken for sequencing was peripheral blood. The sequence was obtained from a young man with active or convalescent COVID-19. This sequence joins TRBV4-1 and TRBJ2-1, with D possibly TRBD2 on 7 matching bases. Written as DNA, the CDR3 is TGCGCCAGCAGCCACGGGGGGCGCTTTGATGAGCAGTTCTTC. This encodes CASSHGGRFDEQFF.